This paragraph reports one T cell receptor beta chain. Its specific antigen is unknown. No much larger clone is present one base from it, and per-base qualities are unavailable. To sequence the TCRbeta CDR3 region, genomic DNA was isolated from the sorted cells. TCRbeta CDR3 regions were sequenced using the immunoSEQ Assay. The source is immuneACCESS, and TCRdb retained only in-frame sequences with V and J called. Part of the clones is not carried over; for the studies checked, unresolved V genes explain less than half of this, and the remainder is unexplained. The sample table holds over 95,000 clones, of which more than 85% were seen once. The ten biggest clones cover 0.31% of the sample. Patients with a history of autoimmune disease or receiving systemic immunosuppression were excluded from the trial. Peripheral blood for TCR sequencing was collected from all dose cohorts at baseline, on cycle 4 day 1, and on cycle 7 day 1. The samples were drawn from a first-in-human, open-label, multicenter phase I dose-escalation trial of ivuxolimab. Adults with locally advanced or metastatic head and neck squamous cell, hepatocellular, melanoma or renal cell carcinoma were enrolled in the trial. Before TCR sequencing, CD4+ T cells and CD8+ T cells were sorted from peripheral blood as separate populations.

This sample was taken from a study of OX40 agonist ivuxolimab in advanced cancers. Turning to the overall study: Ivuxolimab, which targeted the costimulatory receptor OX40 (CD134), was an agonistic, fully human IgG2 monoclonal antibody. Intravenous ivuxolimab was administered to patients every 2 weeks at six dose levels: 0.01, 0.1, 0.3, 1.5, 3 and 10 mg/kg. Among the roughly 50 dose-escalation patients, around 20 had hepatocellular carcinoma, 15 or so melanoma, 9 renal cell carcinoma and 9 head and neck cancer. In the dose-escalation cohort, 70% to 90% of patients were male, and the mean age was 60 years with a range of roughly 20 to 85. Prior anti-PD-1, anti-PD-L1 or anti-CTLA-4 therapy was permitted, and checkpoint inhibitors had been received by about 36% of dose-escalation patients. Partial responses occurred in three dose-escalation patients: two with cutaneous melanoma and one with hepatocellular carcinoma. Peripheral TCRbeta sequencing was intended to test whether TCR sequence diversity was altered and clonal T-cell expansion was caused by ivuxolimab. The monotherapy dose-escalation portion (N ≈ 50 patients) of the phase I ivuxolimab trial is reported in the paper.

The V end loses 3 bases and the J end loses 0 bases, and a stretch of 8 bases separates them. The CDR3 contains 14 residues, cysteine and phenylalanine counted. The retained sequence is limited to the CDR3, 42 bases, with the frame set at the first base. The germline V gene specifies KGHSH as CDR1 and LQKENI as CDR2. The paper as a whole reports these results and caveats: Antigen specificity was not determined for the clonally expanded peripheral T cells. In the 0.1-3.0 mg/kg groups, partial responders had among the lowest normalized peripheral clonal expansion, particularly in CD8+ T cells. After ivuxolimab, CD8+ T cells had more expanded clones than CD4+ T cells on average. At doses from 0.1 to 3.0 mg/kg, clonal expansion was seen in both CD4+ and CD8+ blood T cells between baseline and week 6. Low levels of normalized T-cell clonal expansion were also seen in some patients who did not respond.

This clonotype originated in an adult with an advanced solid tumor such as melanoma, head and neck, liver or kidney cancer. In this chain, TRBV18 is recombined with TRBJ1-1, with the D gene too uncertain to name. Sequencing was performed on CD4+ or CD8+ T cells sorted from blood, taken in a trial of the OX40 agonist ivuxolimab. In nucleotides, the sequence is TGTGCCAGCTCACCCCAGGATTTGAACACTGAAGCTTTCTTT. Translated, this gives CASSPQDLNTEAFF.